The TCR beta chain described here comes from a study of radiation and T cells in renal cell carcinoma. TCRdb's table, derived via immunoSEQ multiplex PCR, lists solely in-frame clones and lacks some. The data hold fewer than 20,000 clones, with roughly three fifths observed a single time. Germline loops: CDR1 MNHEY, CDR2 SVGAGI. The CDR3 loop spans 13 amino acids. Trimming stripped 2 bases from V and 5 bases from J, with 9 bases between. The treatment: treatment-naive control, cytoreductive nephrectomy. The patient's renal cell carcinoma had clear cell pathology. This chain connects TRBV6-5 to TRBJ1-1; possibly TRBD1 for D (5 bases). The input for sequencing was tumor tissue, taken from a patient whose treatment was nephrectomy without radiotherapy. The receptor was derived from a man aged 50 to 60 with renal cell carcinoma. This chain's CDR3 is CASSYQGETEAFF. The CDR3 DNA sequence: TGTGCCAGCAGTTACCAGGGAGAAACTGAAGCTTTCTTT.